This TCR beta chain derives from a study of shared clonotypes between healthy human individuals. The method was immunoSEQ multiplex PCR; TCRdb's version includes in-frame clones alone and lacks a portion of them. The repertoire consists of 950,000 to 1,200,000 clones, with 70% to 80% occurring once and the leading ten covering approximately 0.9%. Points from the study as a whole: A generally larger estimated richness was seen in naive subsets than in memory subsets. Unshared clonotypes carried lower generation probabilities than those common to all four donors. Among donors, clonotype sharing was expected to be affected by sequencing depth.

It was into CD45RA+ naive and CD45RA-negative memory subsets that the CD4+ cells were split. The CDR3 loop spans 15 amino acids. Trimming stripped 6 bases from V and 6 bases from J, with 17 bases between. Germline V gene lookup returns CDR1 MNHEY and CDR2 SVGAGI. A note on this clone: Its antigen is not identified.

The rearrangement joins TRBV6-5 to TRBJ2-2, with D tentatively TRBD1 or TRBD2 (7 bases each). The TCR was taken from a man between 18 and 35 years old in good health. Some clones in this sample may be carry-over from other donors' samples. Sample: memory CD4+ T cells from PBMCs. The subset is: CD45RA-negative fraction. The CDR3 region is CASSPQGLAAGELFF. CDR3 DNA: TGTGCCAGCAGCCCACAGGGGCTAGCGGCCGGGGAGCTGTTTTTT.